This TCR beta chain derives from a study of cytomegalovirus exposure and HLA in healthy donors. Study outcomes and limitations: In terms of immune exposure information, only CMV serostatus was available. Across donors, sequencing depth was assumed by presence/absence analyses to be roughly uniform.

The PCR contained 60 Vbeta and 13 Jbeta primers. Produced via immunoSEQ multiplex PCR; TCRdb's table is partial and in-frame only. This sample has 100,000 to 150,000 clones; approximately 80% occur once, and the top ten carry 1.5% to 2.5%. Only one count was recorded for this clone. Its target is not known. The CDR3 is 13 residues long. Germline CDR1 and CDR2: MNHNY and SVGAGI (reference sequence). V lost 6 bases, J lost 7 bases, and 12 bases lay in between. The sequencing input was PBMCs. The chain couples TRBV6-6 to TRBJ1-4; TRBD1 might be the D (5 bases). This sequence originates from a man over 45 in good health and CMV-seronegative. The DNA of the CDR3 is TGTGCCAGCAGCCTGACAGACGGTGAAAAACTGTTTTTT. Protein sequence: CASSLTDGEKLFF.